A single sample is the source of the 2 T cell receptor beta chains below, sequenced in a study of Graves' ophthalmopathy and Graves' hyperthyroidism. RNA transcripts were the source from which TCR beta CDR3 regions were amplified. The first round was an RT-PCR with HTBI primers, and the second round was a multiplex PCR. TCRdb passed the multiplex PCR reads through MiXCR, listing each CDR3 protein once. The data contain 620,000 or so distinct CDR3 sequences, about 24% of them singletons. Sequenced: peripheral blood. The receptors derive from a woman aged 18-29 years with stable Graves' hyperthyroidism. Some clones in this sample may be carry-over from other donors' samples.

The sample holds a few counts of this clonotype. The chain employs TRBV12-5 and TRBJ1-1, with D tentatively TRBD1 (5 bases). Germline V CDR1 and CDR2: LGHNT, FRNRAP. Trimming left V 6 bases short and J 1 base short, with 12 bases between. This CDR3 comprises 14 residues. In DNA, the CDR3 is TGTGCTAGTGGGGGAGGGACGGCGAACACTGAAGCTTTCTTT. It encodes CASGGGTANTEAFF.

This clonotype was detected ten times or more. V gene TRBV30 combines with J gene TRBJ1-5, with D uncertain. The CDR3 is 13 amino acids. Trimming removed 2 bases at V and 4 bases at J, with 9 bases between. Germline CDR1 and CDR2: GTSNPN and SVGIG (reference sequence). The CDR3 sequence is CAWSRQRNQPQHF. The DNA for the CDR3 is TGTGCCTGGAGTCGGCAGAGGAATCAGCCCCAGCATTTT. The full variable domain, completed using reference TRBV30 and TRBJ1-5, is SQTIHQWPATLVQPVGSPLSLECTVEGTSNPNLYWYRQAAGRGLQLLFYSVGIGQISSEVPQNLSASRPQDRQFILSSKKLLLSDSGFYLCAWSRQRNQPQHFGDGTRLSIL.